This TCR beta chain was sequenced in a study of identical twins. Study-wide results and limits: The study found weaker excess twin sharing in beta out-of-frame sequences. Conclusions relied on cross-sectional statistical analysis, not following the same donors.

V dropped 4 bases and J dropped 0 bases, with 13 bases sitting between them. The germline V gene has CDR1 SGHRS and CDR2 YFSETQ. The CDR3 runs 16 residues. This clonotype was detected only a few times. No antigen is known for it. One entry per CDR3 protein, called by TCRdb with MiXCR from the 5' RACE reads. The data show around 680,000 distinct CDR3 sequences, with 8% to 9% seen just once and around 0.98% held by the top ten. The same sample was also used in a study of yellow fever vaccine responses in identical twins. That publication notes: As reported, the vaccine T cell response of twins seemed partly convergent and partly personalized.

This sequence was found in a woman under 30 in good health. The rearrangement links TRBV5-1 to TRBJ2-2, with D unclear. Sequencing was carried out using PBMCs. The CDR3 DNA reads as TGCGCCAGCAGCCTCTCTCGCCCTGCGAACACCGGGGAGCTGTTTTTT. Translating it yields CASSLSRPANTGELFF.